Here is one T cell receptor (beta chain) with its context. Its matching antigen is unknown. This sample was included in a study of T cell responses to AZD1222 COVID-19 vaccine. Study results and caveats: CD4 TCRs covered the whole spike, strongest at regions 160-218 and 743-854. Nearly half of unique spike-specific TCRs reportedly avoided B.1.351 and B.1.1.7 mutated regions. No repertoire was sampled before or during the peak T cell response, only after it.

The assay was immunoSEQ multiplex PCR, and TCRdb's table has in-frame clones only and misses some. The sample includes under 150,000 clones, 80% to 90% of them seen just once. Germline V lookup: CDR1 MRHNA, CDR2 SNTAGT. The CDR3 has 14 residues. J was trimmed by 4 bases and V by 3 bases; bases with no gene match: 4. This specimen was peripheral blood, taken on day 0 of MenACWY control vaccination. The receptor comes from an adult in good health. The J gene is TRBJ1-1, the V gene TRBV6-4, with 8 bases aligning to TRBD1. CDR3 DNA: TGTGCCAGCAGTGAGACAGGGGAGAGCACTGAAGCTTTCTTT. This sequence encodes CASSETGESTEAFF.